The clone carrying this T cell receptor (beta chain) was seen repeatedly, ten times or more. Its antigen is unknown. To make TCR beta libraries, researchers used iRepertoire HTBI primers and Arm-PCR of CDR3 regions. One entry per CDR3 protein results from TCRdb running MiXCR on the multiplex PCR reads. The data hold about 540,000 distinct CDR3 sequences, with about 13% observed a single time. Germline V gene data show CDR1 as DFQATT and CDR2 as SNEGSKA (reference sequence). V was pared by 4 bases and J by 3 bases, with 9 bases of the junction left unmatched. The CDR3 has 15 amino acids. Regarding time point: newly diagnosed GD, antithyroid drugs for less than 3 months. There was RNA extracted from PBMCs, and the TCR library was made from it. The sample is drawn from a study of regulatory T cells in long-lasting Graves disease. Study outcomes and limitations: Segments TRBV28, TRBJ1-2 and TRBJ2-5 showed preferential usage in persistent disease. Sample size, which was small, may have reduced accuracy.

In addition, the sample was reused for a study of T cells in Graves' hyperthyroidism and ophthalmopathy. This second study says: Participants, patients aged 18 to 65, had newly diagnosed hyperthyroidism with a duration under 2 months.

This receptor was taken from a man between 25 and 39 years old with Graves disease. The gene calls are TRBV20-1 and TRBJ2-5; 9 bases agree with TRBD1. The sample was peripheral blood mononuclear cells (PBMCs), taken at new diagnosis, from a patient treated with antithyroid drugs. In DNA form, the CDR3 reads TGCAGTGCTAACATCCGGGACAGGGAGGAAGAGACCCAGTACTTC. Amino acids: CSANIRDREEETQYF.